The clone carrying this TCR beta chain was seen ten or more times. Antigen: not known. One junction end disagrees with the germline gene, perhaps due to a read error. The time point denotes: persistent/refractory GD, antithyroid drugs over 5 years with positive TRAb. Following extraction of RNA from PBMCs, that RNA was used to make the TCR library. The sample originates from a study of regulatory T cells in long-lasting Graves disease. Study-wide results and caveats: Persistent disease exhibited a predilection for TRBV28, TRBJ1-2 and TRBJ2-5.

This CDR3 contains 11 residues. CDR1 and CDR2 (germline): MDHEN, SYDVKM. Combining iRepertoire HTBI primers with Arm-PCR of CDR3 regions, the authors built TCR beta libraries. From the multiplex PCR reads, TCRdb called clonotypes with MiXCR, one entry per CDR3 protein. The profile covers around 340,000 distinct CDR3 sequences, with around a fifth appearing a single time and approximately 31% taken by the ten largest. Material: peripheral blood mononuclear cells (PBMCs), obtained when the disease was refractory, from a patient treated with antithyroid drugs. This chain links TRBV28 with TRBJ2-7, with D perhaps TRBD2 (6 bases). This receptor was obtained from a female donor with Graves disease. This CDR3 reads CASIPRDRGGF. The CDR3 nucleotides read TGTGCCAGCATCCCCCGGGACCGAGGAGGGTTC.